Below, 21 T cell receptor beta chains from the same sample are listed, as sequenced in a study. TCRdb itself ran the 5' RACE reads through MiXCR, one entry per CDR3 protein. In the table there are about 40,000 distinct CDR3 sequences, less than 25% of which are singletons. Tregs were sorted as CD4+CD25+CD127-/low cells. The sequencing input was Tregs sorted from blood. All receptors derive from a female donor with breast cancer.

In this sample, this clonotype turned up a few times. This rearrangement joins TRBV18 to TRBJ1-5; D is possibly TRBD1 (5 bases). Germline V gene data show CDR1 as KGHSH and CDR2 as LQKENI. CDR3 size: 14 residues. The germline V and J ends were trimmed by 4 bases and 3 bases, with 10 bases remaining between them. The DNA for the CDR3 is TGTGCCAGCTCACTAGGGGTCAACAATCAGCCCCAGCATTTT. It specifies CASSLGVNNQPQHF.

This rearrangement joins TRBV7-9 to TRBJ2-1; 7 nucleotides match TRBD1. This CDR3 spans 15 amino acids. V shed 5 bases, J shed 6 bases, and the junction held 10 bases outside the gene matches. Germline CDR1 is SEHNR and CDR2 is FQNEAQ (reference sequence). As DNA, the CDR3 is TGTGCCAGCAGCCATAAACAGGGGTACTGCAATGAGCAGTTCTTC. Translating it yields CASSHKQGYCNEQFF.

This clonotype was picked up many times. The chain employs TRBV7-3 and TRBJ2-1; 7 bases are a match to TRBD2. Germline V gene lookup returns CDR1 SGHTA and CDR2 FQGTGA. V shed 5 bases, J shed 7 bases, and the junction held 8 bases outside the gene matches. CDR3 length: 14 residues. The CDR3 spells CASSRAGAANEQFF. CDR3 sequence (DNA): TGTGCCAGCAGCAGGGCGGGAGCCGCGAATGAGCAGTTCTTC.

The table lists this clonotype with a count of one. The rearrangement links TRBV7-8 to TRBJ1-5, with 7 bases that match TRBD1. In germline, CDR1 is SGHVS, CDR2 FQNEAQ. The CDR3 length is 12 residues. V lost 1 base, J lost 15 bases, and 6 bases stayed unmatched. This CDR3 reads CASSLELDRLHF. CDR3 DNA: TGTGCCAGCAGCTTAGAATTGGACAGGTTGCATTTT.

This clonotype came up a few times. CDR3 sequence: CASSSLVPNTEAFF. CDR3 DNA sequence: TGTGCCAGCAGTTCCTTGGTTCCGAACACTGAAGCTTTCTTT. The chain joins TRBV2 to TRBJ1-1; D gene ambiguous. CDR1 and CDR2 (germline): SNHLY, FYNNEI. The CDR3 is 14 amino acids. Trimming shortened V by 5 bases and J by 1 base, and 11 bases separated the two germline ends.

The chain couples TRBV12-3 or TRBV12-4 to TRBJ1-5; no clear D. Trimming stripped 4 bases from V and 2 bases from J, with 12 bases between. The CDR3 runs to 15 residues. The CDR3 reads CASSWARRGNQPQHF. As DNA, the CDR3 is TGTGCCAGCAGTTGGGCCCGGAGGGGCAATCAGCCCCAGCATTTT.

This clonotype was seen ten or more times. The J gene is TRBJ2-1, the V gene TRBV7-9, with 10 bases fitting TRBD2. Germline V lookup: CDR1 SEHNR, CDR2 FQNEAQ (reference sequence). The CDR3 covers 15 residues. V dropped 4 bases and J dropped 2; count of bases not matched to a gene: 2. CDR3 region: CASSYSGGAYNEQFF. CDR3 DNA sequence: TGTGCCAGCAGCTACAGCGGGGGGGCCTACAATGAGCAGTTCTTC.

The chain joins TRBV3-1 to TRBJ1-1, with D possibly TRBD1 on 5 matching bases. CDR3 size: 16 residues. Germline-derived CDR1 and CDR2 are LGHDT and YNNKEL (reference sequence). Trimming removed 3 bases at V and 0 bases at J, with 14 bases between. This CDR3 reads CASSHGVRGLNTEAFF. CDR3 nucleotide sequence: TGTGCCAGCAGCCACGGCGTGAGGGGTCTGAACACTGAAGCTTTCTTT.

About this clonotype: A much larger clone lies one base from this, so it may be a read error. It is unclear where the CDR3 begins or ends on the DNA, so no DNA is shown, and the CDR3 is as TCRdb lists it. V is TRBV9 and J is TRBJ2-7; the table's D call TRBD2 went unverified against the DNA. From germline, CDR1 is SGDLS and CDR2 YYNGEE. Both ends counted, the CDR3 spans 15 residues. The CDR3 spells CASSVGSGAGYEQCF.

At least ten counts were recorded for this clonotype. The rearrangement joins TRBV7-6 to TRBJ1-1, with D unresolved. This CDR3 is built from 14 residues. V shed 5 bases and J shed 1 base, with 11 bases lying between them. Germline V gene sequence: CDR1 SGHVS, CDR2 FNYEAQ. DNA of the CDR3: TGTGCCAGCAGCCCCGGACCGCCGAACACTGAAGCTTTCTTT. Its protein product is CASSPGPPNTEAFF.

The chain has TRBV28 and TRBJ1-2; D remains ambiguous. Between the trimmed V and J ends, which lost 3 bases and 5 bases, there was a span of 16 bases. CDR3 length: 15 amino acids. Germline CDR1 and CDR2: MDHEN and SYDVKM. DNA of the CDR3: TGTGCCAGCAGTTTTGAGCCGTACGAACTTTATGGCTACACCTTC. It yields the protein CASSFEPYELYGYTF.

This clonotype came up many times. This sequence joins TRBV6-5 and TRBJ2-7, with 8 bases matching TRBD1. Germline CDR1 reads MNHEY; CDR2 reads SVGAGI. This CDR3 is built from 14 residues. V shed 2 bases, J shed 6 bases, and the junction held 6 bases outside the gene matches. The CDR3 spells CASSYGNRGAEQYF. The CDR3, as DNA: TGTGCCAGCAGTTACGGCAACAGGGGGGCCGAGCAGTACTTC.

The sample holds many counts of this clonotype. This chain joins TRBV20-1 and TRBJ2-3; 11 positions agree with TRBD2. Germline V lookup: CDR1 DFQATT, CDR2 SNEGSKA (reference sequence). There are 15 residues in the CDR3. J lost 0 bases, V lost 5 bases, and 4 bases had no gene match. CDR3 nucleotides: TGCAGTGCTGCCCGACTAGCGGGGAGCACAGATACGCAGTATTTT. Residues: CSAARLAGSTDTQYF.

A few counts support this clonotype. The J gene is TRBJ1-1, the V gene TRBV7-9, with 7 bases identical to TRBD1. The CDR3 length is 14 residues. V lost 6 bases, J lost 4 bases, and 8 bases stayed unmatched. The germline V gene encodes CDR1 SEHNR and CDR2 FQNEAQ (reference sequence). CDR3 DNA sequence: TGTGCCAGCAGGAAGGGGGCGGGGTTCACTGAAGCTTTCTTT. Translated: CASRKGAGFTEAFF.

In its sample, this clonotype was seen a few times. The V call is TRBV4-1, the J call TRBJ2-5; 12 positions match TRBD1. Unmatched junction bases numbered 6, after V lost 2 bases and J lost 5 bases. This CDR3 spans 16 amino acids. Germline V gene sequence: CDR1 MGHRA, CDR2 YSYEKL. The CDR3: CASSQQGQGAWETQYF. CDR3 coding DNA: TGCGCCAGCAGCCAACAGGGACAGGGGGCGTGGGAGACCCAGTACTTC.

V usage is TRBV5-1 and J usage is TRBJ2-1; 10 bases are a match to TRBD2. CDR3 length: 15 residues. Trimming removed 5 bases from V and 4 bases from J; junction bases left unmatched: 6. In germline, CDR1 is SGHRS, CDR2 YFSETQ. CDR3: CASSPTSGWYNEQFF. For the CDR3, the DNA is TGCGCCAGCAGTCCGACTAGCGGGTGGTACAATGAGCAGTTCTTC.

The rearrangement joins TRBV12-3 or TRBV12-4 to TRBJ2-7, with 7 bases that match TRBD1. J was trimmed by 1 base and V by 5 bases; bases with no gene match: 2. The CDR3 has 13 residues. The CDR3 coding sequence is TGTGCCAGCAGTCCGGGACAGTCCTACGAGCAGTACTTC. Protein sequence: CASSPGQSYEQYF.

The chain links TRBV6-5 to TRBJ1-1; D is unclear. V was pared by 5 bases and J by 3 bases, with 16 bases between. CDR3 length: 15 amino acids. Looked up from germline, CDR1 is MNHEY and CDR2 is SVGAGI. The CDR3, as DNA: TGTGCCAGCAGTAAGGGCGGACTTGCGTACACTGAAGCTTTCTTT. It codes for CASSKGGLAYTEAFF.

This clonotype was recorded at least ten times. This chain links TRBV9 with TRBJ2-5; D is unresolved. V was trimmed by 4 bases and J by 1 base, leaving 14 bases between them. This CDR3 is built from 15 residues. Germline V gene sequence: CDR1 SGDLS, CDR2 YYNGEE. CDR3 bases: TGTGCCAGCAGCCCTCACAAGTATCTCCAAGAGACCCAGTACTTC. Translation: CASSPHKYLQETQYF.

The chain recombines TRBV4-2 with TRBJ2-7; 7 positions match TRBD1. Germline trimming cut 1 base from V and 4 bases from J; bases unmatched to any gene: 10. Germline V gene data show CDR1 as LGHNA and CDR2 as YNFKEQ. The CDR3 covers 16 residues. The CDR3 here is CASSQGGSGTDYEQYF. The CDR3 bases are TGTGCCAGCAGCCAAGGCGGATCCGGGACAGATTACGAGCAGTACTTC.

A word on this clonotype: At one boundary the junction diverges from the germline segment, which might be a read error. The chain recombines TRBV4-1 with TRBJ2-5, with D uncertain. Germline V gives CDR1 MGHRA, CDR2 YSYEKL. This CDR3 contains 14 residues. CDR3 protein: CASSQAPSAETQNF. The CDR3 DNA reads TGCGCCAGCAGCCAGGCCCCCTCCGCGGAGACCCAGAACTTC.